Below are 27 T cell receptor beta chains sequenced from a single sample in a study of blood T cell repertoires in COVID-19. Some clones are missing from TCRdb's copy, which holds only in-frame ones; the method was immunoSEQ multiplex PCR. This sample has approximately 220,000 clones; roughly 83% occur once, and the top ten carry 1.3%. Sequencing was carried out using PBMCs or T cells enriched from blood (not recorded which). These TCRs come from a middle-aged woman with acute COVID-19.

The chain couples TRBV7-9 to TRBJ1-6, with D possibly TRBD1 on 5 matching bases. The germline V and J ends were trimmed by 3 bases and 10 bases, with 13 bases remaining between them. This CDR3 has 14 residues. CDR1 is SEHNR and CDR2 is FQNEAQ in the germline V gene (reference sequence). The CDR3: CASSLSQGKSPLHF. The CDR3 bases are TGTGCCAGCAGCTTGAGTCAGGGAAAGTCACCCCTCCACTTT. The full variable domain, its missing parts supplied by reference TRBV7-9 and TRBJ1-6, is DTGVSQNPRHKITKRGQNVTFRCDPISEHNRLYWYRQTLGQGPEFLTYFQNEAQLEKSRLLSDRFSAERPKGSFSTLEIQRTEQGDSAMYLCASSLSQGKSPLHFGNGTRLTVT.

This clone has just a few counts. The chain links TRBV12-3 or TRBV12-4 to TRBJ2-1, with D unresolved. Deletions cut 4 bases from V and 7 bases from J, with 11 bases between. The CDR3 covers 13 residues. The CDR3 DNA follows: TGTGCCAGCAGTTCCCACAGTGGGAATGAGCAGTTCTTC. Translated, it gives CASSSHSGNEQFF.

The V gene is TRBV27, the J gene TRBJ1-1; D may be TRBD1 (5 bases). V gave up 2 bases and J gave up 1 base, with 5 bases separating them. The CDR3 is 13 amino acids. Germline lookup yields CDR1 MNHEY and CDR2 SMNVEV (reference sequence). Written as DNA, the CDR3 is TGTGCCAGCAGTTTAGGGGCGAACACTGAAGCTTTCTTT. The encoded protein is CASSLGANTEAFF.

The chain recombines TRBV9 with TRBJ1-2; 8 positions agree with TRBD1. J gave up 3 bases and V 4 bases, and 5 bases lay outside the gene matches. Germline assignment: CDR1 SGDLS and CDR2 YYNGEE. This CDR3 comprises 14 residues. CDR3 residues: CASSPDRADYGYTF. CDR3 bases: TGTGCCAGCAGCCCGGACAGGGCGGACTATGGCTACACCTTC.

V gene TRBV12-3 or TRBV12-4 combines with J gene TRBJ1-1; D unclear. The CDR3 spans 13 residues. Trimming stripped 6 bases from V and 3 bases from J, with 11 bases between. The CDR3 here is CASRRNRDTEAFF. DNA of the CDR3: TGTGCCAGCAGACGTAACCGGGACACTGAAGCTTTCTTT.

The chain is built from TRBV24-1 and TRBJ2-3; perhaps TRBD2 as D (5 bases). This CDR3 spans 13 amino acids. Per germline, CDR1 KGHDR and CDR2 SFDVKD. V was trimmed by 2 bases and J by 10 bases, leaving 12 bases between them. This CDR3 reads CATSDSFAGSQYF. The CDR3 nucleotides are TGTGCCACCAGTGATTCCTTCGCGGGCTCGCAGTATTTT.

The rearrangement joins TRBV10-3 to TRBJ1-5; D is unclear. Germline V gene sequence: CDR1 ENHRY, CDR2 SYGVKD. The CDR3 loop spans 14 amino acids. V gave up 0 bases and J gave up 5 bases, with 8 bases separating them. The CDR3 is CAISESTRDQPQHF. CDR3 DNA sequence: TGTGCCATCAGTGAGTCGACCCGGGATCAGCCCCAGCATTTT.

The CDR3 reads CASSLLGGAPTTPGEQFF. Here the CDR3 DNA reads TGTGCCAGCAGCCTACTCGGGGGGGCGCCGACAACTCCTGGGGAGCAGTTCTTC. The rearrangement joins TRBV28 to TRBJ2-1; TRBD2 matches 8 bases. The CDR3 covers 18 residues. Per the germline V gene, CDR1 is MDHEN and CDR2 is SYDVKM. V lost 6 bases, J lost 10 bases, and 23 bases stayed unmatched.

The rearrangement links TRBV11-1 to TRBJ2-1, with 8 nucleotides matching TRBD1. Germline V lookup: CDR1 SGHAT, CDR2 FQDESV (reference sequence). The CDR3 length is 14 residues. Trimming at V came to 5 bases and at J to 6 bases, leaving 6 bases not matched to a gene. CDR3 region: CASSPGQGVNEQFF. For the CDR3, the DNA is TGTGCCAGCAGCCCAGGACAGGGAGTCAATGAGCAGTTCTTC.

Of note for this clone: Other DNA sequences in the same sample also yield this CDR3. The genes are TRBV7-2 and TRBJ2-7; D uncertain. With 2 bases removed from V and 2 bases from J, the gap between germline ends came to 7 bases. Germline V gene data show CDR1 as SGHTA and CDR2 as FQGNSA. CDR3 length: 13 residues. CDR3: CASSLIGAYEQYF. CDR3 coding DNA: TGTGCCAGCAGCTTAATTGGAGCCTACGAGCAGTACTTC.

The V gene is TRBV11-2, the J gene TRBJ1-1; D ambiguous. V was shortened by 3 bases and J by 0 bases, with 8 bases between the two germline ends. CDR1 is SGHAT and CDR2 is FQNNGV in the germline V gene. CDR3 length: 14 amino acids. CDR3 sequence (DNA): TGTGCCAGCAGCTTTCAGGCGATGAACACTGAAGCTTTCTTT. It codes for CASSFQAMNTEAFF.

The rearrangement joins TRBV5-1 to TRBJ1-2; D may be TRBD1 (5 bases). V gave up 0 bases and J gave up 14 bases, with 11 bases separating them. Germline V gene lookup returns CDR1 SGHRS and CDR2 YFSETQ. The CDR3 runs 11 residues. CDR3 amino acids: CASSLEGLETF. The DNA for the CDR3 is TGCGCCAGCAGCTTGGAGGGGTTGGAGACCTTC.

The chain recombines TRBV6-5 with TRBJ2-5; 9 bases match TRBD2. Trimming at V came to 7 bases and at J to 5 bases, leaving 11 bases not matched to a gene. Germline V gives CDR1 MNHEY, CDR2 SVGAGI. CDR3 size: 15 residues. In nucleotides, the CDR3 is TGTGCCAGCATAGGCGGGGGGGGCGGCCCTGAGACCCAGTACTTC. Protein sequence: CASIGGGGGPETQYF.

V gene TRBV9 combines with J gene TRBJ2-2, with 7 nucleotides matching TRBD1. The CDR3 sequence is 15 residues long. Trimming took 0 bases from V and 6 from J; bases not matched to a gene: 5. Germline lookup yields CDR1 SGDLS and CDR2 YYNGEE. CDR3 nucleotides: TGTGCCAGCAGCGTAGGCGACAGGGTCTCCGGGGAGCTGTTTTTT. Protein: CASSVGDRVSGELFF.

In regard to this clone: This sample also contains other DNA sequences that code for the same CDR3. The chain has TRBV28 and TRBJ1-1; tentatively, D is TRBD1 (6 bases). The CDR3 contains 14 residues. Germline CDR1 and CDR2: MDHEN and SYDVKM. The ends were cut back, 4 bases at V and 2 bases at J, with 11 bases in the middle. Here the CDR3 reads CASSSGTPNTEAFF. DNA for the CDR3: TGTGCCAGCAGTTCCGGGACACCAAACACTGAAGCTTTCTTT.

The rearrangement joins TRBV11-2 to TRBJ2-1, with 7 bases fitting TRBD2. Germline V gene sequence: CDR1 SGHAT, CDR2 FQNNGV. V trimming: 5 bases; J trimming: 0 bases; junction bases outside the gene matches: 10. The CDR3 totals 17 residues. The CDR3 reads CASSPTGTNPSYNEQFF. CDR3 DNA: TGTGCCAGCAGCCCCACCGGGACTAACCCCTCCTACAATGAGCAGTTCTTC.

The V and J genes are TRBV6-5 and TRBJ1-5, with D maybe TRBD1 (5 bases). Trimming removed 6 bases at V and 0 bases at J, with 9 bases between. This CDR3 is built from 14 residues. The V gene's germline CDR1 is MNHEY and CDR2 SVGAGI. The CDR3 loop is CASSTGYSNQPQHF. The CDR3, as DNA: TGTGCCAGCAGCACAGGTTATAGCAATCAGCCCCAGCATTTT.

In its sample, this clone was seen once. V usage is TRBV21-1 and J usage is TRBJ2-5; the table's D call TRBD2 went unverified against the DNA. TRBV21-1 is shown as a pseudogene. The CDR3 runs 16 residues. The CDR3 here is CASSKPAGDARETQYF. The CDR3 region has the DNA TGTGCCAGCAGCAAACCCGCGGGGGACGCCAGGGAGACCCAGTACTTC.

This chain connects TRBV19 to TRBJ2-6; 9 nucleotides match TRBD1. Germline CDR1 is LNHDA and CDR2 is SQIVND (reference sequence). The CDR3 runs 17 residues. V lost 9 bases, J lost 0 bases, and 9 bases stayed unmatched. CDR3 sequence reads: CASLDYRGLSGANVLTF. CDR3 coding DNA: TGTGCCAGCCTAGATTACAGGGGGCTCTCTGGGGCCAACGTCCTGACTTTC.

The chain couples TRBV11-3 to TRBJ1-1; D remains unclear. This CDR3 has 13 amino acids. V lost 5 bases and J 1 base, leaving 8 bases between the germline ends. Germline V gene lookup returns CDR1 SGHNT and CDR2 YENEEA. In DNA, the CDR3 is TGTGCCAGCAGCACACAGCCGAACACTGAAGCTTTCTTT. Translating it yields CASSTQPNTEAFF.

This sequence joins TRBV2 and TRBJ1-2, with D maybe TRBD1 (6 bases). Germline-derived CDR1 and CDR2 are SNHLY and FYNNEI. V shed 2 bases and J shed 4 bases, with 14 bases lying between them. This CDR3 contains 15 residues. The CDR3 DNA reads TGTGCCAGCAGTGAAACAGGGTCTAGCCTCTATGGCTACACCTTC. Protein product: CASSETGSSLYGYTF.

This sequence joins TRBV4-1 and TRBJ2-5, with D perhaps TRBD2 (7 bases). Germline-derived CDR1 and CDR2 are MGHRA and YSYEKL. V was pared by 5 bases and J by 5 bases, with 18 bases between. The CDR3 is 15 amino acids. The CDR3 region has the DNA TGCGCCAGCAGCTTCGCGGGGGCCGCGTGGGAGACCCAGTACTTC. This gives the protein CASSFAGAAWETQYF.

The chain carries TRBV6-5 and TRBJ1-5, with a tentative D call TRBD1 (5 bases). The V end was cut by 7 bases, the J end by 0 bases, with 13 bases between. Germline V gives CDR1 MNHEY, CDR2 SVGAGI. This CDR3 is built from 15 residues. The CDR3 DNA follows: TGTGCCAGCACCCGCCGGGACTCTAGCAATCAGCCCCAGCATTTT. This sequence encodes CASTRRDSSNQPQHF.

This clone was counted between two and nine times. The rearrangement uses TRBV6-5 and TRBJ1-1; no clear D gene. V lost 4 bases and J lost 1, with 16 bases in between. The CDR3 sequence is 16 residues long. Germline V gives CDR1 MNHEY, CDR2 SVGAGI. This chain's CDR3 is CASSLGPRVGNTEAFF. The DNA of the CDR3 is TGTGCCAGCAGTTTAGGCCCCCGGGTTGGGAACACTGAAGCTTTCTTT.

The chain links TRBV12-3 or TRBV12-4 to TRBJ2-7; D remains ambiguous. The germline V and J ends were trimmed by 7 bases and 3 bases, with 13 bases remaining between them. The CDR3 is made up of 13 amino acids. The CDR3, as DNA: TGTGCCAGCACTCCTTTGGGCTTCTACGAGCAGTACTTC. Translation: CASTPLGFYEQYF.

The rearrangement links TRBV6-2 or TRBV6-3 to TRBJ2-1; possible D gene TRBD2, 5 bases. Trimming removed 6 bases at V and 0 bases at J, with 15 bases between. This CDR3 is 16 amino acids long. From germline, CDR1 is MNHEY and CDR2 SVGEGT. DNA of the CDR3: TGTGCCAGCAGCCGAGAGGTAGCGACCTCCTACAATGAGCAGTTCTTC. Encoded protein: CASSREVATSYNEQFF.

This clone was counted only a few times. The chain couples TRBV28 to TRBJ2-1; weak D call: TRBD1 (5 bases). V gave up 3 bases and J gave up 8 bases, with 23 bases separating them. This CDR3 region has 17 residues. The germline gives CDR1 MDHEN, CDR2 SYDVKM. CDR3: CASSFAPRGARLDEQFF. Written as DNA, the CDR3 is TGTGCCAGCAGTTTTGCTCCCCGTGGGGCCCGCCTCGATGAGCAGTTCTTC.